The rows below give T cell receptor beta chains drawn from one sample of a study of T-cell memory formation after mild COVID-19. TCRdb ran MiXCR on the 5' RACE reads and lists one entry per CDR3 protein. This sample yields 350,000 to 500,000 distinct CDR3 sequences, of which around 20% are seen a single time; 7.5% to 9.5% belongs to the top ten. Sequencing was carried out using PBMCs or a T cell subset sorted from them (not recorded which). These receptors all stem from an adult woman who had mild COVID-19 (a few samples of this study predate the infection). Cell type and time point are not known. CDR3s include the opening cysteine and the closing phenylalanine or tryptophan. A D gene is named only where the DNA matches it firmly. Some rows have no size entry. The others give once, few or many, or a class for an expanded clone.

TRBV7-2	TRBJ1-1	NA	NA	TGTGCCAGCAGCTTAGAGTATGGGAACACTGAAGCTTTCTTT	CASSLEYGNTEAFF
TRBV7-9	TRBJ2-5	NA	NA	TGTGCCAGCGGACCGACAGGTCGGGGTCCAGAGACCCAGTACTTC	CASGPTGRGPETQYF
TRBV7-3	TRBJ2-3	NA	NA	TGTGCCAGCAGCTACCTCCCTAGCAGGGCAGATACGCAGTATTTT	CASSYLPSRADTQYF
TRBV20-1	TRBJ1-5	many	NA	TGCAGTGCTAGTTCAGGGTCCAATCAGCCCCAGCATTTT	CSASSGSNQPQHF
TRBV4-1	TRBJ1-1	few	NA	TGCGCCAGCAGCCAGGTTTCCGTGAACACTGAAGCTTTCTTT	CASSQVSVNTEAFF
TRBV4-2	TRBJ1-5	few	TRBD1	TGTGCCAGCAGCCAAGATATCGGGGACAGGGGACAGCCCCAGCATTTT	CASSQDIGDRGQPQHF
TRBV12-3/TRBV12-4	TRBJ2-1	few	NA	TGTGCCAGCAGTGATCTAGCCGCGAGCTCCTACAATGAGCAGTTCTTC	CASSDLAASSYNEQFF
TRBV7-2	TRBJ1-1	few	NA	TGTGCCAGCAGCTTAGCCACACAGGTCACTGAAGCTTTCTTT	CASSLATQVTEAFF
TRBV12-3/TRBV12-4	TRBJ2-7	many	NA	TGTGCCAGCAGTTTTGCGTGGCCCGAGCAGTACTTC	CASSFAWPEQYF
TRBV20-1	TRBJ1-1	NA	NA	TGCAGTGCTAGTTCGGGGAGGAACACTGAAGCTTTCTTT	CSASSGRNTEAFF
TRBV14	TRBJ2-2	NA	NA	TGTGCCAGCAGCCAACAGTTCATCGCGAACACCGGGGAGCTGTTTTTT	CASSQQFIANTGELFF
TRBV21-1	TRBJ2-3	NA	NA	TGTGCCAGCAGCAAAGTTCGGAAACACACAGATACGCAGTATTTT	CASSKVRKHTDTQYF
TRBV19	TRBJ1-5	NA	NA	TGTGCCAGTAGTAGTTCGGCCGTCAGCAATCAGCCCCAGCATTTT	CASSSSAVSNQPQHF
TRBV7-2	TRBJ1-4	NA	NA	TGTGCCAGCACGGGCAGTCTCTTAGGTGAAAAACTGTTTTTT	CASTGSLLGEKLFF
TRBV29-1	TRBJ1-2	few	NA	TGCAGCGTTGAGATAAACTATGGCTACACCTTC	CSVEINYGYTF
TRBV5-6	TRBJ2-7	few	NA	TGTGCCAGCAGCGGCATGCAGGGAAACGTCTACGAGCAGTACTTC	CASSGMQGNVYEQYF
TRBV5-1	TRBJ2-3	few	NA	TGCGCCAGCAGCTTGGGTTTCCTCGAGGATACGCAGTATTTT	CASSLGFLEDTQYF
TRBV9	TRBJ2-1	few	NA	TGTGCCAGCAGCGTAGGCGCGGCGCGAGGTAATGAGCAGTTCTTC	CASSVGAARGNEQFF
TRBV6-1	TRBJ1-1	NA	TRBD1	TGTGCCAGCAGTCGGCGGGACAGGATGAACACTGAAGCTTTCTTT	CASSRRDRMNTEAFF
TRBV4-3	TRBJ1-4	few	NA	TGCGCCAGCAGCCAACGGACGGAATTAGATGCTAATGAAAAACTGTTTTTT	CASSQRTELDANEKLFF
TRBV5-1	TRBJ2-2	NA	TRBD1	TGCGCCAGCAGCCCCCCTCAGGGGGCCCTAGCCGGGGAGCTGTTTTTT	CASSPPQGALAGELFF
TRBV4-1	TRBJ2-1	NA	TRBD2	TGCGCCAGCAGCCCCCGGGCTAGCGGGGGTTATTACAATGAGCAGTTCTTC	CASSPRASGGYYNEQFF
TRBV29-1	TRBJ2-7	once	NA	TGCAGCGTCGGTCCTAGCGAAGACTACGAGCAGTACTTC	CSVGPSEDYEQYF
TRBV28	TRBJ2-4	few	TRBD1	TGTGCCAGCAGTGCCCCGACAGGGAAAGCCAAAAACATTCAGTACTTC	CASSAPTGKAKNIQYF
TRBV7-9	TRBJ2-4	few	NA	TGTGCCAGCAGCTTAGCTCCCCCCGGGGCGGCGGACATTCAGTACTTC	CASSLAPPGAADIQYF
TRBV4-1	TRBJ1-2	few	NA	TGCGCCAGCAGCCAAGATCAAGACGGCTATGGCTACACCTTC	CASSQDQDGYGYTF
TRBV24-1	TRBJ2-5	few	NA	TGTGCCACCAGTGCTACGGAGACCCAGTACTTC	CATSATETQYF
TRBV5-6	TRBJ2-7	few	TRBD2	TGTGCCAGCAGCTTGATGGGGGAGGGAGACTACGAGCAGTACTTC	CASSLMGEGDYEQYF
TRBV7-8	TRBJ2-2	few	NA	TGTGCCAGCAGACCTAACAGGGACACCGGGGAGCTGTTTTTT	CASRPNRDTGELFF
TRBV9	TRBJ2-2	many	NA	TGTGCCAGCAGCGTAGCGGTGAGGGGGGCAACCGGGGAGCTGTTTTTT	CASSVAVRGATGELFF
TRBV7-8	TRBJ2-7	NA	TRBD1	TGTGCCAGCAGACCCTTCGCCGGGACAGGGACCTACGAGCAGTACTTC	CASRPFAGTGTYEQYF
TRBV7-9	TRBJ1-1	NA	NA	TGTGCCAGCAGCTTAGATCCCGGGCAGGGATGGAACACTGAAGCTTTCTTT	CASSLDPGQGWNTEAFF
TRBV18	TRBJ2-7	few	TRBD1	TGTGCCAGCTCACCAAACACAGGGGTCCAGCCTTACGAGCAGTACTTC	CASSPNTGVQPYEQYF
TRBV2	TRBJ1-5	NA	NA	TGTGCCAGCAGAAGGAGGATCAACAATCAGCCCCAGCATTTT	CASRRRINNQPQHF
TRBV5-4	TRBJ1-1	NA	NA	TGTGCCAGCAGCTTTATCGGGGGGGAGAACACTGAAGCTTTCTTT	CASSFIGGENTEAFF
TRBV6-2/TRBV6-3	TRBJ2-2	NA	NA	TGTGCCAGCAGTTACGGGGGTAGCTTCGGCGGGGAGCTGTTTTTT	CASSYGGSFGGELFF
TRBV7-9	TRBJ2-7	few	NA	TGTGCCAGCAGCTCGGCAGGGAGCGAGCAGTACTTC	CASSSAGSEQYF
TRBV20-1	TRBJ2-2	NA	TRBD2	TGCAGTGCTAGAGGGACCAGCGGGAGCCGGACCGGGGAGCTGTTTTTT	CSARGTSGSRTGELFF
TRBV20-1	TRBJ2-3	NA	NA	TGCAGTGCTAGTGGGTTCGTCCCCAGCACAGATACGCAGTATTTT	CSASGFVPSTDTQYF
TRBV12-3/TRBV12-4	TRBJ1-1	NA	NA	TGTGCCAGCAGTCTCAACTTGGGAAGGACTGAAGCTTTCTTT	CASSLNLGRTEAFF
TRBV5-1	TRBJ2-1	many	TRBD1	TGCGCCAGCAGCGGGGGGACAGGTTACAATGAGCAGTTCTTC	CASSGGTGYNEQFF
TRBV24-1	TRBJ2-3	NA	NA	TGTGCCACCAGTGACCCTACAAACGCGGGCACAGATACGCAGTATTTT	CATSDPTNAGTDTQYF
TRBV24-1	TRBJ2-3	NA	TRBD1	TGTGCCACCAAGGACAGGATCAAAGATACGCAGTATTTT	CATKDRIKDTQYF
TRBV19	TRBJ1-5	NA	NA	TGTGCCAGTAGTATGTTTTCCAGGGTTTACAATCAGCCCCAGCATTTT	CASSMFSRVYNQPQHF
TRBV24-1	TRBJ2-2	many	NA	TGTGCCACCAGTGATTCCCAGGGCGACACCGGGGAGCTGTTTTTT	CATSDSQGDTGELFF
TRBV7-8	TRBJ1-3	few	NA	TGTGCCAGCAGCTTAGCGCTAACCAGGGACACCATATATTTT	CASSLALTRDTIYF
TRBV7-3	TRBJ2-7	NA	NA	TGTGCCAGCAGCTTATCCCCCGGGGTCCCGGCATACGAGCAGTACTTC	CASSLSPGVPAYEQYF
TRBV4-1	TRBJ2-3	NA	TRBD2	TGCGCCAGCAGCCAAGAATTTGCGGGGGGGCCAGCAGATACGCAGTATTTT	CASSQEFAGGPADTQYF
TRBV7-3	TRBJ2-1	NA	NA	TGTGCCAGCAGCTCCAAACCGACCCCCGGGATCCCAAGCTCCTACAATGAGCAGTTCTTC	CASSSKPTPGIPSSYNEQFF
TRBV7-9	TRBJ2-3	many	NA	TGTGCCAGCAGCTGGGTCGGGAGCACAGATACGCAGTATTTT	CASSWVGSTDTQYF
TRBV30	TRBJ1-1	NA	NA	TGTGCCTGGAGTAGGTCCACTGAAGCTTTCTTT	CAWSRSTEAFF
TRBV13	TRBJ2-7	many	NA	TGTGCCAGCAGCCTTCGCGAGACCTACGAGCAGTACTTC	CASSLRETYEQYF
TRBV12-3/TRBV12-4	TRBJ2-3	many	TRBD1	TGTGCCAGCCGGACAGGGGGCACAGATACGCAGTATTTT	CASRTGGTDTQYF
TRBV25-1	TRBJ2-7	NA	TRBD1	TGTGCCAGCTCACACCCCCAGGGGGCGGGGTACGAGCAGTACTTC	CASSHPQGAGYEQYF
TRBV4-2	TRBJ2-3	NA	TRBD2	TGTGCCAGCAGCCAAGCTAGCGGCAACACAGATACGCAGTATTTT	CASSQASGNTDTQYF